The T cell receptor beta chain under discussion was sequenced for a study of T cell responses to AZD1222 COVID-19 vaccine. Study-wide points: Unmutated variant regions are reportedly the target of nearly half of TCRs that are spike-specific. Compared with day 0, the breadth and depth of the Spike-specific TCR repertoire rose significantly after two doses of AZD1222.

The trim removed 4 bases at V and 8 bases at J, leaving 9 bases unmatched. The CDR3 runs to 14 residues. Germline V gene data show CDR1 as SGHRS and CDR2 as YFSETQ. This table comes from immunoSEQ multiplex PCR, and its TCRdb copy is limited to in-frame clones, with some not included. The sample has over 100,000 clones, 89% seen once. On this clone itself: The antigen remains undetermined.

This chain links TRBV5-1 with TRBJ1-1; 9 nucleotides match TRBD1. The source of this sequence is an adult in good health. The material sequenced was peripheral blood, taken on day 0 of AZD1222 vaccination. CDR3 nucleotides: TGCGCCAGCAGCCCGGCCCGAGGACAGGGGGAAGCTTTCTTT. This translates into CASSPARGQGEAFF.